Below, 18 T cell receptor beta chains from the same sample are listed, as sequenced in a study of CD8+ T cells in alopecia areata. Sequencing used cDNA as its template, made by extracting RNA and reverse transcribing it. TCRdb's table, derived via immunoSEQ multiplex PCR, lists solely in-frame clones and lacks some. The sample includes 150,000 to 200,000 clones, under 80% of them seen just once. Regarding treatment: oral pan-JAK inhibitor, 5-10 mg twice daily. The material was CD4+ T cells sorted from blood, obtained around week 47, from a patient treated with tofacitinib. These receptors came from a human donor with alopecia areata.

This clone has just one count. V and J are TRBV18 and TRBJ1-6, with TRBD1 matching over 7 bases. Germline CDR1 and CDR2: KGHSH and LQKENI. This CDR3 is built from 15 residues. After removal of 2 bases from V and 7 bases from J, the junction contained 5 bases not matched to a gene. DNA for the CDR3: TGTGCCAGCTCACCAGCGGGACAGACGAATTCACCCCTCCACTTT. Its translation is CASSPAGQTNSPLHF.

This clone was observed a handful of times. The chain has TRBV10-3 and TRBJ2-7; a weak D match, TRBD1 (6 bases). Between the trimmed V and J ends, which lost 5 bases and 6 bases, there was a span of 14 bases. This CDR3 spans 13 amino acids. Germline V CDR1 and CDR2: ENHRY, SYGVKD. Here the CDR3 DNA reads TGTGCCATCAGTCCCGGCAGGGGAATCGAGCAGTACTTC. It yields the protein CAISPGRGIEQYF.

The rearrangement joins TRBV5-1 to TRBJ1-4, with D possibly being TRBD1 (6 bases). Germline-derived CDR1 and CDR2 are SGHRS and YFSETQ. The CDR3 is 17 residues long. V gave up 4 bases and J gave up 3 bases, with 19 bases separating them. Here the CDR3 reads CASSPSPIGTSNEKLFF. CDR3 nucleotide sequence: TGCGCCAGCAGCCCTAGCCCCATCGGGACATCTAATGAAAAACTGTTTTTT.

This rearrangement joins TRBV25-1 to TRBJ1-2, with D maybe TRBD1 (5 bases). This CDR3 region has 13 residues. V lost 4 bases to trimming and J lost 7 bases, with 13 bases between them. In germline, CDR1 is MGHDK, CDR2 SYGVNS. For the CDR3, the DNA is TGTGCCAGCAGTGCCAGGGTCGTGGGTGGCTACACCTTC. Protein product: CASSARVVGGYTF.

This chain links TRBV30 with TRBJ1-6; TRBD1 aligns across 9 bases. There are 13 residues in the CDR3. V was clipped by 4 bases and J by 6 bases; unmatched bases: 1. The V gene's germline CDR1 is GTSNPN and CDR2 SVGIG (reference sequence). CDR3 region: CAWTGQGNSPLHF. The CDR3 DNA follows: TGTGCCTGGACGGGACAGGGTAATTCACCCCTCCACTTT.

This clone came up a few times. The rearrangement uses TRBV29-1 and TRBJ2-3, with 7 positions matching TRBD1. With 7 bases clipped from V and 3 bases from J, the junction kept 10 bases outside the gene matches. From germline, CDR1 is SQVTM and CDR2 ANQGSEA. This CDR3 comprises 14 residues. Written as DNA, the CDR3 is TGCAGCGGGGATCCGGGACAGAAGACAGATACGCAGTATTTT. Translation gives CSGDPGQKTDTQYF.

The chain uses TRBV29-1 and TRBJ2-7, with 7 bases that match TRBD2. Germline CDR1 SQVTM, CDR2 ANQGSEA. This CDR3 region has 15 residues. V shed 7 bases and J 0 bases; nucleotides not matched to a gene: 12. The CDR3 DNA follows: TGCAGCGCTCGGGGCGGGGGTTCTTTCTCCTACGAGCAGTACTTC. It encodes CSARGGGSFSYEQYF.

The rearrangement uses TRBV2 and TRBJ1-4; maybe TRBD1 (5 bases). V lost 5 bases and J lost 11, with 18 bases in between. CDR1 SNHLY and CDR2 FYNNEI come from the germline V gene. CDR3 length: 14 amino acids. The CDR3 region has the DNA TGTGCCAGCAGTCTCCGGGACCTCGGGCGGAAACTGTTTTTT. This codes for CASSLRDLGRKLFF.

The CDR3 nucleotides are TGTGCCAGCAGTTTGGGGGTGGTCCAGTTCTTC. This translates into CASSLGVVQFF. This rearrangement joins TRBV27 to TRBJ2-1; D may be TRBD1 or TRBD2 (5 bases each). This CDR3 comprises 11 residues. V lost 3 bases, J lost 13 bases, and 10 bases lay in between. CDR1 and CDR2 from the germline V gene are MNHEY and SMNVEV (reference sequence).

This sequence joins TRBV2 and TRBJ1-2, with a weak D call TRBD1 (6 bases). V was clipped by 6 bases and J by 8 bases, with 19 bases between them. Germline CDR1 and CDR2: SNHLY and FYNNEI. This CDR3 is built from 14 residues. The CDR3 protein is CASRTGGAGKGYTF. The CDR3 region has the DNA TGTGCCAGCAGGACAGGAGGGGCCGGCAAGGGCTACACCTTC.

The chain has TRBV5-4 and TRBJ2-1, with D perhaps given as TRBD1 or TRBD2 (6 bases each). V was pared by 4 bases and J by 9 bases, with 17 bases between. Germline lookup yields CDR1 SGHNT and CDR2 YYREEE (reference sequence). This CDR3 spans 14 amino acids. The CDR3 is CASSPKEGVGEQFF. In DNA form, the CDR3 reads TGTGCCAGCAGCCCTAAGGAGGGGGTAGGTGAGCAGTTCTTC.

In its sample, this clone was seen once. CDR3: CASSAMGQGSYEQYF. CDR3 coding DNA: TGTGCCAGCAGTGCGATGGGACAGGGCTCCTACGAGCAGTACTTC. This chain uses TRBV6-5 with TRBJ2-7; 9 nucleotides line up with TRBD1. The V and J ends lost 5 bases and 0 bases, in that order; junction bases with no gene match: 5. Germline lookup yields CDR1 MNHEY and CDR2 SVGAGI. The CDR3 is 15 residues long.

The chain carries TRBV5-6 and TRBJ2-4; possibly TRBD2 for D (5 bases). The CDR3 totals 15 residues. Trimming took off 5 bases at V and 9 bases at J, with 21 bases between the two ends. Germline lookup yields CDR1 SGHDT and CDR2 YYEEEE. CDR3 amino acids: CASRPGSRGSGIQYF. The DNA of the CDR3 is TGTGCCAGCAGACCGGGGAGTCGTGGCTCCGGCATTCAGTACTTC.

The genes are TRBV29-1 and TRBJ1-2, with 7 bases aligning to TRBD1. CDR3 size: 13 residues. CDR1 and CDR2 (germline): SQVTM, ANQGSEA. Unmatched junction bases numbered 6, after V lost 4 bases and J lost 4 bases. The CDR3 reads CSVAGGLTYGYTF. In DNA form, the CDR3 reads TGCAGCGTTGCAGGGGGGCTGACCTATGGCTACACCTTC.

This sequence joins TRBV2 and TRBJ1-6; TRBD1 might be the D (5 bases). CDR3 length: 14 residues. Germline V gene lookup returns CDR1 SNHLY and CDR2 FYNNEI. V lost 2 bases and J lost 5, with 7 bases in between. The CDR3 spells CASSERQNNSPLHF. The CDR3 nucleotides are TGTGCCAGCAGTGAAAGACAGAATAATTCACCCCTCCACTTT.

In regard to this clone: Different DNA sequences within this sample yield the same CDR3. The J gene is TRBJ1-2, the V gene TRBV29-1, with TRBD1 identical over 8 bases. This CDR3 has 11 amino acids. Germline V CDR1 and CDR2: SQVTM, ANQGSEA. Trimming removed 6 bases from V and 4 bases from J; junction bases left unmatched: 1. CDR3 bases: TGCAGCGTAGGGACAGGCTATGGCTACACCTTC. Encoded protein: CSVGTGYGYTF. The whole variable domain, filled in from reference TRBV29-1 and TRBJ1-2, reads SAVISQKPSRDICQRGTSLTIQCQVDSQVTMMFWYRQQPGQSLTLIATANQGSEATYESGFVIDKFPISRPNLTFSTLTVSNMSPEDSSIYLCSVGTGYGYTFGSGTRLTVV.

This chain joins TRBV27 and TRBJ1-1; unclear D gene. The V gene's germline CDR1 is MNHEY and CDR2 SMNVEV (reference sequence). This CDR3 is built from 11 residues. With 0 bases removed from V and 8 bases from J, the gap between germline ends came to 4 bases. CDR3 residues: CASSLSGEAFF. The DNA for the CDR3 is TGTGCCAGCAGTTTATCGGGGGAAGCTTTCTTT.

This clone was seen only a few times. The rearrangement links TRBV5-5 to TRBJ2-1, with a tentative D call TRBD2 (5 bases). Trimming left V 4 bases short and J 0 bases short, with 8 bases between. This CDR3 has 14 amino acids. CDR1 is SGHKS and CDR2 is YYEKEE in the germline V gene (reference sequence). The CDR3 DNA sequence: TGTGCCAGCAGCCATGACTACTCCTACAATGAGCAGTTCTTC. Translation gives CASSHDYSYNEQFF.